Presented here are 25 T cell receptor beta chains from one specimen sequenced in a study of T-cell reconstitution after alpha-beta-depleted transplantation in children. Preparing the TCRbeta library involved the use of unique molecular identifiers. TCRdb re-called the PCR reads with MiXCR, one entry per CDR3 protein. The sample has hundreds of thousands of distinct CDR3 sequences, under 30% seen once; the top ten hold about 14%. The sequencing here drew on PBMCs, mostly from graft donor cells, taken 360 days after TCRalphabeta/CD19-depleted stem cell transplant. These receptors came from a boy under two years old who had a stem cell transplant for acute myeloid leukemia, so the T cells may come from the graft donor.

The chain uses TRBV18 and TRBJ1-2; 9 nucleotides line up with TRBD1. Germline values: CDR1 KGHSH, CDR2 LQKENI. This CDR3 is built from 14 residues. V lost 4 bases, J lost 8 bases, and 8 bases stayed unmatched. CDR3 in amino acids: CASSQDRGIDGYTF. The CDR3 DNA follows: TGTGCCAGCTCACAAGACAGGGGGATCGACGGCTACACCTTC.

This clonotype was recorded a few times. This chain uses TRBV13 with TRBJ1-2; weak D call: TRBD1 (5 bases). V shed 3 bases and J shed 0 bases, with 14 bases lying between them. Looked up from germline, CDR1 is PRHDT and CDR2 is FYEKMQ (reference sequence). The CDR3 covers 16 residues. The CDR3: CASSFSTGFTNYGYTF. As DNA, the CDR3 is TGTGCCAGCAGCTTTTCAACAGGCTTTACTAACTATGGCTACACCTTC.

Here the CDR3 reads CASSPEAGILTEAFF. The DNA for the CDR3 is TGCGCCAGCAGCCCGGAGGCGGGGATACTAACTGAAGCTTTCTTT. V gene TRBV5-1 combines with J gene TRBJ1-1; no clear D. This CDR3 has 15 residues. Trimming left V 4 bases short and J 5 bases short, with 18 bases between. In germline, CDR1 is SGHRS, CDR2 YFSETQ.

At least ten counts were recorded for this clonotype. The CDR3 DNA follows: TGTGCCAGCAGCCTATTCAGGGGCCTACAAGAGACCCAGTACTTC. Protein: CASSLFRGLQETQYF. The V gene is TRBV11-1, the J gene TRBJ2-5, with D possibly being TRBD1 (6 bases). The CDR3 is 15 amino acids. CDR1 is SGHAT, CDR2 FQDESV, per germline (reference sequence). Trimming cost V 5 bases and J 2 bases, with 15 bases left between them.

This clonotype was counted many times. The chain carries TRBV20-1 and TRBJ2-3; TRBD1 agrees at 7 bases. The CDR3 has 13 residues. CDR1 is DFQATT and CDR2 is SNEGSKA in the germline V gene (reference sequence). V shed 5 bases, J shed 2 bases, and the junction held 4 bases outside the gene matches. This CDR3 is CSAWGQFTDTQYF. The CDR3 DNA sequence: TGCAGTGCTTGGGGACAGTTCACAGATACGCAGTATTTT.

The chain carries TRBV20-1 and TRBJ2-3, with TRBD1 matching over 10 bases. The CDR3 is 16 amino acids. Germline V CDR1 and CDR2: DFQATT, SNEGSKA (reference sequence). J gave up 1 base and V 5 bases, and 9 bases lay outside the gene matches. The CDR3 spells CSARKGGTGGTDTQYF. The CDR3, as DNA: TGCAGTGCTCGAAAGGGGGGGACAGGGGGCACAGATACGCAGTATTTT.

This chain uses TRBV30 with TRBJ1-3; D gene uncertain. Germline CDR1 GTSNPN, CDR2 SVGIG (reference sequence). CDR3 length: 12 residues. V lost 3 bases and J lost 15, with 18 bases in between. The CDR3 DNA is TGTGCCTGGAGGCCAGGACCGACCAAACCATATTTT. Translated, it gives CAWRPGPTKPYF.

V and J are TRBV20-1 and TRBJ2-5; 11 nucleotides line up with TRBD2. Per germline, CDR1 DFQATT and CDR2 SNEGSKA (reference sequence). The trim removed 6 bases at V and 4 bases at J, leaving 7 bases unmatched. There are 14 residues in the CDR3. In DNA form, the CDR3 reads TGCAGTGCGACACTAGCGGGGGTGGCAGAGACCCAGTACTTC. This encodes CSATLAGVAETQYF.

The CDR3, as DNA: TGTGCCAGCAGCCCAGGACCCTACAATCAGCCCCAGCATTTT. This translates into CASSPGPYNQPQHF. The J gene is TRBJ1-5, the V gene TRBV7-8, with D unresolved. This CDR3 has 14 amino acids. Trimming removed 5 bases at V and 3 bases at J, with 11 bases between. Germline CDR1 reads SGHVS; CDR2 reads FQNEAQ.

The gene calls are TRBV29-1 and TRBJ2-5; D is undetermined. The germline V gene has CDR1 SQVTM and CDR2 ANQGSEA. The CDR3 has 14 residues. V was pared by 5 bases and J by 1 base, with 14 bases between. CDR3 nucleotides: TGCAGCGTTTCACCCCTTTGGGTCCAAGAGACCCAGTACTTC. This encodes CSVSPLWVQETQYF.

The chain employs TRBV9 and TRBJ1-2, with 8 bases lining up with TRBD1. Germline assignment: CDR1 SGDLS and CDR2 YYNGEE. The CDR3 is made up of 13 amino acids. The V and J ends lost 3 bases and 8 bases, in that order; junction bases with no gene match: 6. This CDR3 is CASSARTGRGYTF. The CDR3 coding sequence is TGTGCCAGCAGCGCACGGACAGGGCGGGGCTACACCTTC.

CDR3 DNA: TGCAGTGCTAGACTAGCACCCGGGGGAACGCAGTATTTT. Encoded protein: CSARLAPGGTQYF. The rearrangement uses TRBV20-1 and TRBJ2-3, with D tentatively TRBD2 (6 bases). Germline values: CDR1 DFQATT, CDR2 SNEGSKA (reference sequence). Trimming left V 2 bases short and J 9 bases short, with 15 bases between. The CDR3 runs to 13 residues.

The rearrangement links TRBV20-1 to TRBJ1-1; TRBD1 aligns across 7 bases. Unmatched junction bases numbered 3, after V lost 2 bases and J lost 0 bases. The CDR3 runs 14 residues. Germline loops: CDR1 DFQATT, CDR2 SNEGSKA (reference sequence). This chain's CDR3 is CSARLGQMNTEAFF. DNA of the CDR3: TGCAGTGCTAGATTGGGACAGATGAACACTGAAGCTTTCTTT.

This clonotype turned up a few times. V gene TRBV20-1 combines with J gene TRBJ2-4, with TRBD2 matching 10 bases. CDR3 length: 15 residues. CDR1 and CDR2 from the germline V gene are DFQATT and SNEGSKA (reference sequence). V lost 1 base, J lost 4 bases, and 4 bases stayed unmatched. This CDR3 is CSARGELAGKNIQYF. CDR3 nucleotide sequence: TGCAGTGCTAGAGGCGAACTAGCGGGGAAAAACATTCAGTACTTC.

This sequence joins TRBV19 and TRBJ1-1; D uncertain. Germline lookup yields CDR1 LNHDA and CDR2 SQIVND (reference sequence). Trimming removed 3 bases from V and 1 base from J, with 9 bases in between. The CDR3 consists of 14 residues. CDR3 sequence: CASSMGIANTEAFF. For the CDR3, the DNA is TGTGCCAGTAGTATGGGAATAGCGAACACTGAAGCTTTCTTT. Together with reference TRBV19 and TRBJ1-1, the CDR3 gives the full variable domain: DGGITQSPKYLFRKEGQNVTLSCEQNLNHDAMYWYRQDPGQGLRLIYYSQIVNDFQKGDIAEGYSVSREKKESFPLTVTSAQKNPTAFYLCASSMGIANTEAFFGQGTRLTVV.

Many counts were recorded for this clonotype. The CDR3 sequence: CASKGTGLANEQFF. The CDR3 coding sequence is TGTGCCAGCAAGGGGACAGGCCTCGCCAATGAGCAGTTCTTC. The chain couples TRBV2 to TRBJ2-1; 8 bases line up with TRBD1. CDR3 length: 14 amino acids. Trimming took 7 bases from V and 6 from J; bases not matched to a gene: 8. The germline CDR1 and CDR2 sequences are SNHLY and FYNNEI. The full variable domain, completed using reference TRBV2 and TRBJ2-1, is EPEVTQTPSHQVTQMGQEVILRCVPISNHLYFYWYRQILGQKVEFLVSFYNNEISEKSEIFDDQFSVERPDGSNFTLKIRSTKLEDSAMYFCASKGTGLANEQFFGPGTRLTVL.

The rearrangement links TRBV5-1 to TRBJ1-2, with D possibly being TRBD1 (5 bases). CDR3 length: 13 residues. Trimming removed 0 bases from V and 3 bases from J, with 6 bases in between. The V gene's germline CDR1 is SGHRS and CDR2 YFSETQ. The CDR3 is CASSLAQDYGYTF. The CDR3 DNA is TGCGCCAGCAGCTTGGCACAGGACTATGGCTACACCTTC.

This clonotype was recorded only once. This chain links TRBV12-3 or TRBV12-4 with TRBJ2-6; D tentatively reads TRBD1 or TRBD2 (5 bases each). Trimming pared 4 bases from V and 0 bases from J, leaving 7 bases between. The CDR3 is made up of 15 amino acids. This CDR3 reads CASSWGTSGANVLTF. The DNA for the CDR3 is TGTGCCAGCAGTTGGGGGACCTCTGGGGCCAACGTCCTGACTTTC.

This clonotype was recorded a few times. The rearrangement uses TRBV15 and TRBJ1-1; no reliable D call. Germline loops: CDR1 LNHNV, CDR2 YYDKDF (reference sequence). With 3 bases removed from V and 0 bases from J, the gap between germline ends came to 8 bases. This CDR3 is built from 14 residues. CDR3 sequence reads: CATSRDPVNTEAFF. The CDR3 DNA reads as TGTGCCACCAGCAGGGACCCCGTGAACACTGAAGCTTTCTTT.

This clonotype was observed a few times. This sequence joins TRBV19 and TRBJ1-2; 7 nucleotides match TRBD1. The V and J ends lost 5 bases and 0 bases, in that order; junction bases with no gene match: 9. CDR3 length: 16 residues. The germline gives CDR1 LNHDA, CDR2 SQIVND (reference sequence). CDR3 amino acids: CASSHRGQAANYGYTF. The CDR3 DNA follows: TGTGCCAGTAGTCACCGCGGACAGGCCGCTAACTATGGCTACACCTTC.

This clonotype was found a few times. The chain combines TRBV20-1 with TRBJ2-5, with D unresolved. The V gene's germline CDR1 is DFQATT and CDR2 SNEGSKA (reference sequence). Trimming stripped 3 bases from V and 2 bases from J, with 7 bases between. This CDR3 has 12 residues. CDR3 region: CSARLPQETQYF. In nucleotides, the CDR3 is TGCAGTGCTAGGCTCCCTCAAGAGACCCAGTACTTC.

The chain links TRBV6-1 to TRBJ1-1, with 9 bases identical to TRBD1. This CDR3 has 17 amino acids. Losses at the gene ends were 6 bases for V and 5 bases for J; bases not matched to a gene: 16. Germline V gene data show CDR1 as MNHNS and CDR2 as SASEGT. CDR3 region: CASRTGLVQGARTEAFF. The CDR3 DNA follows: TGTGCCAGCAGGACAGGGCTCGTACAGGGGGCGAGGACTGAAGCTTTCTTT.

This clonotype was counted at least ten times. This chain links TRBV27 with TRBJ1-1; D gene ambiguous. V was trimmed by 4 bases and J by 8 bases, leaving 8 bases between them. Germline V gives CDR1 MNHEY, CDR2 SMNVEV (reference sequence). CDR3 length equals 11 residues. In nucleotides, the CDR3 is TGTGCCAGCAGTTCATTAAGGGAAGCTTTCTTT. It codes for CASSSLREAFF.

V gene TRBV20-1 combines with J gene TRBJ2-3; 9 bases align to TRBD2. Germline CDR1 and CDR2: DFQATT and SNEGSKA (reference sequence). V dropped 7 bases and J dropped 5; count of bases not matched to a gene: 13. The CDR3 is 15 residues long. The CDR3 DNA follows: TGCAGTGGGGTATACCGGACTAGCGTAAAAGATACGCAGTATTTT. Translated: CSGVYRTSVKDTQYF.

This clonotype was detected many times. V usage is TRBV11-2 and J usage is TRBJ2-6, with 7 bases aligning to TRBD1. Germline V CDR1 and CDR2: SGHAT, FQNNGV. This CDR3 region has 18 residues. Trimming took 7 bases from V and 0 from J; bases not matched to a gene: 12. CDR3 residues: CASTGTGTVSSGANVLTF. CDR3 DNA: TGTGCCAGCACCGGGACCGGGACAGTCAGCTCTGGGGCCAACGTCCTGACTTTC.